This paragraph reports one TCR beta chain. The data originate from a study of CD8 T cells in ankylosing spondylitis. Each CDR3 protein gets one entry after TCRdb re-called the 5' RACE reads with MiXCR. The table has approximately 220,000 distinct CDR3 sequences, about 11% seen once. Trimming removed 6 bases at V and 1 base at J, with 9 bases between. Germline values: CDR1 MGHDK, CDR2 SYGVNS. CDR3 length: 13 amino acids. The source of this sequence is a male donor with ankylosing spondylitis or in good health (not recorded which). The sequenced sample consisted of blood, either unsorted or a sorted T cell fraction (not recorded which). The rearrangement links TRBV25-1 to TRBJ1-1; D is undetermined. The CDR3 nucleotides read TGTGCCAGCAGCAACTTGGGGAACACTGAAGCTTTCTTT. Translated, it gives CASSNLGNTEAFF.